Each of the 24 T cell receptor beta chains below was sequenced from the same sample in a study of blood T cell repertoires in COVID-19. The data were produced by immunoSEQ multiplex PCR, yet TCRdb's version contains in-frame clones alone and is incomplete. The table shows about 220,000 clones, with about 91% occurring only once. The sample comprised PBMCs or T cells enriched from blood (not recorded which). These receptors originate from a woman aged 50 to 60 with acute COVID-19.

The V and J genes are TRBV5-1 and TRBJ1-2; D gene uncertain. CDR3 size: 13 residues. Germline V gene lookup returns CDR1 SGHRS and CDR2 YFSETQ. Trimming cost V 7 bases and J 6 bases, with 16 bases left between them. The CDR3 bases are TGCGCCAGCGGCAAAGGGAAGGAGGATGGCTACACCTTC. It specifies CASGKGKEDGYTF.

The CDR3 coding sequence is TGCGCCAGCAGCTCGACCGGACTAGCGGGAGGTGAGCAGTTCTTC. Translation: CASSSTGLAGGEQFF. The chain carries TRBV5-1 and TRBJ2-1, with 14 bases that match TRBD2. The length of the CDR3 is 15 residues. V shed 3 bases, J shed 9 bases, and the junction held 5 bases outside the gene matches. Germline assignment: CDR1 SGHRS and CDR2 YFSETQ.

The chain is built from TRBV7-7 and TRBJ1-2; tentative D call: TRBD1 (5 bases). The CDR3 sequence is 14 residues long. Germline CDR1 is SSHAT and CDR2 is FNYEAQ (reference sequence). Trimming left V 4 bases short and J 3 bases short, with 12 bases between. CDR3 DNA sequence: TGTGCCAGCAGCTACGGGGGGGGAGACTATGGCTACACCTTC. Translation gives CASSYGGGDYGYTF.

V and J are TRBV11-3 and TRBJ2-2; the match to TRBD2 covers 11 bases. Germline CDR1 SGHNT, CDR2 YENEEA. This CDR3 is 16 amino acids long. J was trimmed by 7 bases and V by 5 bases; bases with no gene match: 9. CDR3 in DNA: TGTGCCAGCAGCCCACCGACTAGCGGGATGAGCGGGGAGCTGTTTTTT. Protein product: CASSPPTSGMSGELFF.

The DNA of the CDR3 is TGTGCCAGCAGCACCCCGGGGTCCTACAATGAGCAGTTCTTC. Its protein product is CASSTPGSYNEQFF. V usage is TRBV28 and J usage is TRBJ2-1, with a possible D match to TRBD2 (5 bases). The CDR3 extends over 14 amino acids. The V and J ends lost 6 bases and 1 base respectively, with 10 bases between them. Germline assignment: CDR1 MDHEN and CDR2 SYDVKM.

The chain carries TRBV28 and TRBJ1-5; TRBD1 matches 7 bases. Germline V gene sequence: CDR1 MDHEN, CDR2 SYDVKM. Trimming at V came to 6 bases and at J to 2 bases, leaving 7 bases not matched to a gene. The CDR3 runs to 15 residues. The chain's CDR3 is CASSEGQFGNQPQHF. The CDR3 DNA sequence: TGTGCCAGCAGCGAGGGACAGTTTGGCAATCAGCCCCAGCATTTT.

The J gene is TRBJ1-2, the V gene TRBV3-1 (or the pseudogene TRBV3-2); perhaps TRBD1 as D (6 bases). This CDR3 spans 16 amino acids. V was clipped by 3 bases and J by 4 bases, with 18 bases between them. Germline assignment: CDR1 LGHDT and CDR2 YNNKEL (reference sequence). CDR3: CASSHSGQTLTYGYTF. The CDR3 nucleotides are TGTGCCAGCAGCCATTCCGGACAGACCCTAACCTATGGCTACACCTTC.

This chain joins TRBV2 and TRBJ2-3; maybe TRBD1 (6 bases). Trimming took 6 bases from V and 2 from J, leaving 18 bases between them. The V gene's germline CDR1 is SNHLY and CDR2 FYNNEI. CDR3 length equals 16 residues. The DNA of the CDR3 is TGTGCCAGCAGGGGGGCTCGAATAACCTACACAGATACGCAGTATTTT. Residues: CASRGARITYTDTQYF.

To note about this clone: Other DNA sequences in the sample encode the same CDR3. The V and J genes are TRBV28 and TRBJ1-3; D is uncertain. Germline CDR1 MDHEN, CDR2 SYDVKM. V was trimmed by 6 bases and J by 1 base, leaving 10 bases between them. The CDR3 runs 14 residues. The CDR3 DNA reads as TGTGCCAGCAGATCTAGAGGGTCTGGAAACACCATATATTTT. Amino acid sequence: CASRSRGSGNTIYF. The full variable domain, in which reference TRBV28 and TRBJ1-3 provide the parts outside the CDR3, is DVKVTQSSRYLVKRTGEKVFLECVQDMDHENMFWYRQDPGLGLRLIYFSYDVKMKEKGDIPEGYSVSREKKERFSLILESASTNQTSMYLCASRSRGSGNTIYFGEGSWLTVV.

CDR3 sequence: CASRKGDWANVLTF. The CDR3 DNA sequence: TGTGCCAGTCGGAAAGGGGACTGGGCCAACGTCCTGACTTTC. This sequence joins TRBV25-1 and TRBJ2-6; perhaps TRBD2 as D (6 bases). Trimming stripped 9 bases from V and 5 bases from J, with 14 bases between. Per germline, CDR1 MGHDK and CDR2 SYGVNS. This CDR3 spans 14 amino acids.

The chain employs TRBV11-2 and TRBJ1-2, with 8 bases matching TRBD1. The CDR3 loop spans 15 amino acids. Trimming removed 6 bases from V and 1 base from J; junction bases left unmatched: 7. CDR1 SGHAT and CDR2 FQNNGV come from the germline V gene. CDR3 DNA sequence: TGTGCCAGCAGTCATGGACAGGGAAGTAACTATGGCTACACCTTC. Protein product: CASSHGQGSNYGYTF. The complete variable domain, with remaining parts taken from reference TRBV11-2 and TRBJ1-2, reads EAGVAQSPRYKIIEKRQSVAFWCNPISGHATLYWYQQILGQGPKLLIQFQNNGVVDDSQLPKDRFSAERLKGVDSTLKIQPAKLEDSAVYLCASSHGQGSNYGYTFGSGTRLTVV.

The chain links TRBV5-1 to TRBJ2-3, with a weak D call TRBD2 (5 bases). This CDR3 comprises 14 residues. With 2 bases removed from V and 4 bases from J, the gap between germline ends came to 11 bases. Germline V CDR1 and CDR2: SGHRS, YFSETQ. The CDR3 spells CASSLGLASDTQYF. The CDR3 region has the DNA TGCGCCAGCAGCTTAGGTCTAGCCTCAGATACGCAGTATTTT.

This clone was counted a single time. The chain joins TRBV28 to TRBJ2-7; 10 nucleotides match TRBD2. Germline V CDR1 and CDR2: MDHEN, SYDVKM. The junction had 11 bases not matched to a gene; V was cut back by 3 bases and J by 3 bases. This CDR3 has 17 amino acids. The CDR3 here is CASSFETPLAGNYEQYF. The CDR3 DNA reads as TGTGCCAGCAGTTTTGAGACCCCACTAGCGGGGAACTACGAGCAGTACTTC.

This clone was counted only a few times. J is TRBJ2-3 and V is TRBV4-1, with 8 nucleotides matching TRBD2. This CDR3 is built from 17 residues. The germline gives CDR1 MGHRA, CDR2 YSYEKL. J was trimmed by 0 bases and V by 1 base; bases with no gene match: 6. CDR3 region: CASSQGELAASTDTQYF. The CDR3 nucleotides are TGCGCCAGCAGCCAAGGGGAACTAGCGGCTAGCACAGATACGCAGTATTTT.

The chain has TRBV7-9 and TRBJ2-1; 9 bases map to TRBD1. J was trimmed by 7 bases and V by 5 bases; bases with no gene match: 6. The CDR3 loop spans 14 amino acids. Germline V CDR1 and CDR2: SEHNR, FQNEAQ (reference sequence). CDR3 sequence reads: CASSLDRGWNEQFF. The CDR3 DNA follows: TGTGCCAGCAGCCTGGACAGGGGTTGGAATGAGCAGTTCTTC.

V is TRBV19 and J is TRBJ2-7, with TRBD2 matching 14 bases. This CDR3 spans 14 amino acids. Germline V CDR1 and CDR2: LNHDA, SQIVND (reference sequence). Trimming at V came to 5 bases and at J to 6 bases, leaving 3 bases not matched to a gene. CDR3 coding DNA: TGTGCCAGTAGTTGGGGACTAGCGGGAGTCGAGCAGTACTTC. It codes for CASSWGLAGVEQYF.

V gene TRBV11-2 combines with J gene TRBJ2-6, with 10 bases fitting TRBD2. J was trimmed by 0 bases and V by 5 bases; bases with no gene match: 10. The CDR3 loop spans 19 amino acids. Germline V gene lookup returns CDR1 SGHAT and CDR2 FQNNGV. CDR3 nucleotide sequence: TGTGCCAGCAGCCCCGTCGGACTAGCGGTGACCTCTGGGGCCAACGTCCTGACTTTC. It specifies CASSPVGLAVTSGANVLTF.

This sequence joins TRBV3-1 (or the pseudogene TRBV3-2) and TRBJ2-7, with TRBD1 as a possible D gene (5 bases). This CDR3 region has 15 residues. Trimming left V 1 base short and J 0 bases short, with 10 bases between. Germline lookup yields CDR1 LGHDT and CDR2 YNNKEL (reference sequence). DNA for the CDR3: TGTGCCAGCAGCCAAGGCTGGGGCTTCTCCTACGAGCAGTACTTC. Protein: CASSQGWGFSYEQYF.

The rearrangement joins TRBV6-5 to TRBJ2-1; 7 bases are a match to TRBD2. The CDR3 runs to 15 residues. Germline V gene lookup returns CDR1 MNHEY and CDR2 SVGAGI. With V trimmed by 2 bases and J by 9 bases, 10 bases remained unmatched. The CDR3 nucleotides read TGTGCCAGCAGTTACGGGGCGGGAGTCGGTGGTGAGCAGTTCTTC. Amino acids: CASSYGAGVGGEQFF.

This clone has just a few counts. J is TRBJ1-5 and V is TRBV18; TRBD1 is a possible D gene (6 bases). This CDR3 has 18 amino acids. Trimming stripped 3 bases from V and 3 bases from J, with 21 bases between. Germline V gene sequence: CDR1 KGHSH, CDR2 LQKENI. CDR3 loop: CASSPRALGAWVNQPQHF. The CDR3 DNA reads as TGTGCCAGCTCACCGCGAGCCCTGGGGGCGTGGGTCAATCAGCCCCAGCATTTT.

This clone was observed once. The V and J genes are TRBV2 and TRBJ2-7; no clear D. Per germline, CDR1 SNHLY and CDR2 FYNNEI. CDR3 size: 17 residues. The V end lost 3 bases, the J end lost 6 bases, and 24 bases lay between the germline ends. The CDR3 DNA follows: TGTGCCAGCAGTGAGGATTCCGGGTCACCCATTTCTGGCGAGCAGTACTTC. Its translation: CASSEDSGSPISGEQYF.

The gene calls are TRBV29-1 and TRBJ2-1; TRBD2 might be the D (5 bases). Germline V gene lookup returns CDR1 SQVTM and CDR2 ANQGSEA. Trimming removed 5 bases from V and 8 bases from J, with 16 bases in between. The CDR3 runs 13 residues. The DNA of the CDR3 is TGCAGCGTTCGCTCCACTAGTTTCCATGAGCAGTTCTTC. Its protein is CSVRSTSFHEQFF.

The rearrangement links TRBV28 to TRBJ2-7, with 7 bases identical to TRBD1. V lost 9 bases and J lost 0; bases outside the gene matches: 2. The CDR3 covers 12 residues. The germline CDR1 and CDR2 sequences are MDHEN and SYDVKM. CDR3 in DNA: TGTGCCAGTGGACAGGACTCCTACGAGCAGTACTTC. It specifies CASGQDSYEQYF.

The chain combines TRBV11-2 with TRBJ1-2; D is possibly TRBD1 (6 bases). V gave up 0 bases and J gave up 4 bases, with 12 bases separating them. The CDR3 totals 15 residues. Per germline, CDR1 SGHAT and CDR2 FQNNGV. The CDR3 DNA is TGTGCCAGCAGCTTAGATGGTGGCAGGGGCTATGGCTACACCTTC. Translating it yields CASSLDGGRGYGYTF.